This TCR beta chain was observed in a study of T cell responses to AZD1222 COVID-19 vaccine. Here immunoSEQ multiplex PCR was the method, and the copy in TCRdb shows in-frame clones only, minus some. The data contain roughly 180,000 clones, around 89% of them singletons. Points on this clone: The sample has other DNA sequences that encode this CDR3 too.

Trimming stripped 1 base from V and 5 bases from J, with 8 bases between. Germline V CDR1 and CDR2: LGHNA, YSLEER. The CDR3 has 14 residues. The TCR originated in an adult in good health. The sequenced sample was peripheral blood, obtained on day 0 of AZD1222 vaccination. The J gene is TRBJ2-2, the V gene TRBV4-3; D is tentatively TRBD1 or TRBD2 (5 bases each). DNA of the CDR3: TGCGCCAGCAGCCAAGTTGGGGGAACCGGGGAGCTGTTTTTT. As protein: CASSQVGGTGELFF.